This entry is about one TCR beta chain. The antigen is unknown. CDR3 length: 15 residues. The J segment lost 7 bases and the V segment lost 1 base, leaving 5 bases of the junction unmatched. In germline, CDR1 is MNHNS, CDR2 SASEGT. The data are from a study of T cell repertoires in ileal Crohn's disease. Profiled with immunoSEQ multiplex PCR; TCRdb holds only in-frame clones, not every one. The repertoire includes roughly 13,000 clones, 80% to 90% of them detected once, and about 15% sits in the top ten. Study results and caveats: Compared with CD4 T cells, sorted CD8 cells carried more expanded clones.

Time point denoted: neoterminal ileum biopsy at postoperative endoscopy, about 6 months after surgery. Material: ileal tissue. The receptor was derived from an adult with Crohn's disease. The chain uses TRBV6-1 and TRBJ1-5; 9 bases match TRBD1. The CDR3 protein is CASSEGGTGWQPQHF. DNA for the CDR3: TGTGCCAGCAGTGAAGGGGGGACAGGGTGGCAGCCCCAGCATTTT.